Given below is one T cell receptor (beta chain) in context. Its specificity is unknown. This specimen comes from a study of shared clonotypes between healthy human individuals. Those who donated, Caucasian adults without exception, all lived in Nashville, Tennessee. Per the germline V gene, CDR1 is LNHDA and CDR2 is SQIVND (reference sequence). The CDR3 consists of 16 residues. V dropped 1 base and J dropped 2; count of bases not matched to a gene: 8. Authors' data handling: ImmunoSEQ gave junction-only sequences without quality scores, so filtering differed. Profiling relied on immunoSEQ multiplex PCR, and the TCRdb table lists in-frame clones only, not all of them. D and trimming come from the DNA, and the V and J calls and clone size come from that table. The repertoire has some 380,000 clones, roughly 96% of them found once; the top ten carry 0.32%. General study points: Memory subsets had estimated richness that was generally smaller than that of naive subsets.

This receptor was identified in a man between 25 and 39 years old in good health. Sequencing used memory CD8+ T cells sorted from blood. The subset here: CD45RO+ cells pooled with CCR7-negative TemRA cells. The V call is TRBV19, the J call TRBJ2-7; 7 nucleotides line up with TRBD2. The CDR3 reads CASSIVAVTSPYEQYF. The CDR3 nucleotides are TGTGCCAGTAGTATAGTAGCAGTGACTAGCCCCTACGAGCAGTACTTC.